A selection of T cell receptor beta chains follows, all from one sample in a study of T-cell memory formation after mild COVID-19. TCRdb used MiXCR to reprocess the 5' RACE reads, holding one entry per CDR3 protein. The sample yields approximately 450,000 distinct CDR3 sequences, approximately 18% seen once. The sequenced material came from PBMCs or a T cell subset sorted from them (not recorded which). The source is an adult woman who had mild COVID-19 (a few samples of this study predate the infection). Cell type and time point are not known. CDR3s leave out the opening cysteine and the closing phenylalanine or tryptophan.

V	J	CDR3
TRBV20-1	TRBJ1-2	SARVGTATAFNYGYT
TRBV20-1	TRBJ2-3	SAWGWEKADTQY
TRBV2	TRBJ2-6	ARTGVYGANVLT
TRBV4-1	TRBJ2-7	ASSQGLTGQGVYEQY
TRBV6-4	TRBJ2-1	ASMIRLAGAPSYNEQF
TRBV15	TRBJ1-6	ATSRESRVSYNSPLH
TRBV24-1	TRBJ1-2	ATSEAGTSSNYGYT
TRBV12-3/TRBV12-4	TRBJ2-1	ASSFLAEYNEQF
TRBV9	TRBJ2-2	ASSVATGSNTGELF
TRBV5-1	TRBJ1-1	ASSPGVVTEAF
TRBV30	TRBJ2-7	AWRGRGYEQY
TRBV30	TRBJ2-7	AWSEPGLSYEQY
TRBV15	TRBJ2-2	ATSAANTGELF
TRBV24-1	TRBJ2-1	ATSDLQTSNEQF
TRBV20-1	TRBJ2-7	SAGLAGPSYEQY
TRBV5-1	TRBJ2-3	ASSLDWGNTDTQY
TRBV11-2	TRBJ2-7	ASSPTPRPDYGSYEQY